Below, one T cell receptor (beta chain) is given with its context. The data belong to a study of cytomegalovirus exposure and HLA in healthy donors. V lost 0 bases to trimming and J lost 0 bases, with 7 bases between them. CDR3 length equals 15 residues. Germline V lookup: CDR1 SGHRS, CDR2 YFSETQ. While the first cohort had 500 to 700 subjects, the donors belonged to the separate validation cohort of over a hundred subjects. Assay: immunoSEQ multiplex PCR; the TCRdb copy retains only in-frame clones and omits some. The sample yields roughly 150,000 clones, roughly 90% seen once. This TCR derives from a woman younger than 30 in good health and CMV-seropositive. The sample taken for sequencing was PBMCs. The chain is built from TRBV5-1 and TRBJ2-1, with a tentative D call TRBD2 (5 bases). This chain's CDR3 is CASSLEGSSYNEQFF. The DNA for the CDR3 is TGCGCCAGCAGCTTGGAAGGGAGCTCCTACAATGAGCAGTTCTTC.